Presented here are 7 T cell receptor beta chains from one specimen sequenced in a study of neurological immune-mediated disorders. TCRdb reprocessed the 5' RACE reads via MiXCR and lists one record per CDR3 protein. The sample records more than 45,000 distinct CDR3 sequences, 4% to 5.5% being singletons. The specimen sequenced was PBMCs. These receptors came from a man aged 45-60 years with multiple sclerosis.

The chain joins TRBV20-1 to TRBJ2-3; D call uncertain. Germline values: CDR1 DFQATT, CDR2 SNEGSKA (reference sequence). V was trimmed by 6 bases and J by 8 bases, leaving 15 bases between them. The CDR3 totals 12 residues. The CDR3 sequence: CSAPSYRGTQYF. CDR3 in DNA: TGCAGTGCCCCCTCCTACAGAGGTACGCAGTATTTT.

This clonotype showed up many times. The chain recombines TRBV20-1 with TRBJ2-7; a weak D match, TRBD1 (7 bases). The germline gives CDR1 DFQATT, CDR2 SNEGSKA (reference sequence). This CDR3 comprises 12 residues. V lost 6 bases and J lost 5, with 14 bases in between. CDR3 DNA: TGCAGTGCACTTCAGGGGGGCGACGAGCAGTACTTC. Its protein product is CSALQGGDEQYF.

This clonotype was counted many times. The chain is built from TRBV28 and TRBJ2-5; 9 positions match TRBD2. The length of the CDR3 is 14 residues. Germline V gives CDR1 MDHEN, CDR2 SYDVKM. J lost 4 bases, V lost 6 bases, and 6 bases had no gene match. Here the CDR3 DNA reads TGTGCCAGCAGGTTAGCGGGAGTGGGAGAGACCCAGTACTTC. This gives the protein CASRLAGVGETQYF.

In this sample, this clonotype turned up many times. The CDR3 here is CASSLAQNQPQHF. For the CDR3, the DNA is TGTGCCAGCAGCTTGGCCCAGAATCAGCCCCAGCATTTT. The chain links TRBV5-6 to TRBJ1-5; D remains ambiguous. CDR3 length: 13 amino acids. V was pared by 0 bases and J by 4 bases, with 5 bases between. CDR1 is SGHDT and CDR2 is YYEEEE in the germline V gene.

In the case of this clonotype: A much larger clone lies a single base off, so this may be a read error. The chain recombines TRBV20-1 with TRBJ1-2; possibly TRBD1 for D (5 bases). CDR3 length: 14 residues. The germline gives CDR1 DFQATT, CDR2 SNEGSKA (reference sequence). The CDR3 sequence: CSATLPGGGDGHTF. Here the CDR3 DNA reads TGCAGTGCTACCCTCCCCGGGGGGGGAGATGGCCACACCTTC.

The rearrangement joins TRBV18 to TRBJ2-2; 9 positions agree with TRBD2. The CDR3 covers 17 residues. V was pared by 3 bases and J by 0 bases, with 5 bases of the junction left unmatched. The germline V gene encodes CDR1 KGHSH and CDR2 LQKENI. This CDR3 is CASSPNLAGTNTGELFF. As DNA, the CDR3 is TGTGCCAGCTCACCTAATCTAGCGGGAACGAACACCGGGGAGCTGTTTTTT. The full variable domain, its missing parts supplied by reference TRBV18 and TRBJ2-2, is NAGVMQNPRHLVRRRGQEARLRCSPMKGHSHVYWYRQLPEEGLKFMVYLQKENIIDESGMPKERFSAEFPKEGPSILRIQQVVRGDSAAYFCASSPNLAGTNTGELFFGEGSRLTVL.

In this sample, this clonotype turned up many times. This sequence joins TRBV7-9 and TRBJ2-1; TRBD2 agrees at 10 bases. The CDR3 extends over 15 amino acids. After removal of 5 bases from V and 6 bases from J, the junction contained 7 bases not matched to a gene. CDR1 is SEHNR and CDR2 is FQNEAQ in the germline V gene (reference sequence). The CDR3 spells CASSRQREGGNEQFF. The CDR3 DNA follows: TGTGCCAGCAGCCGCCAGCGGGAGGGTGGCAATGAGCAGTTCTTC.